The next 5 T cell receptor beta chains were all read from a single sample in a study of spatial heterogeneity in lung cancer. Study conclusions and caveats: Tumoral mutation counts were tracked by counts of expanded intratumoral alpha and beta TCRs.

Via MiXCR, TCRdb re-called the 5' RACE reads, giving one row per CDR3 protein. The repertoire holds around 12,000 distinct CDR3 sequences, with 5.6% as singletons. Time point given: sample taken at primary tumor resection. No cognate antigen is known for these TCRs. This specimen was lung tumor tissue, taken at surgery. Receptors were obtained from a female donor with early-stage non-small cell lung cancer.

This clonotype was counted many times. A library prepared for alpha chains yielded this beta chain as an off-target read; its size is of little meaning. The J gene is TRBJ2-1, the V gene TRBV3-1; D may be TRBD1 (6 bases). V gave up 4 bases and J gave up 2 bases, with 12 bases separating them. Looked up from germline, CDR1 is LGHDT and CDR2 is YNNKEL (reference sequence). The CDR3 covers 15 residues. Here the CDR3 reads CASSRWTDPYNEQFF. CDR3 nucleotide sequence: TGTGCCAGCAGCCGTTGGACAGACCCCTACAATGAGCAGTTCTTC.

This clonotype was counted at least ten times. As an off-target read in a library built for alpha chains, this beta chain has a frequency of little significance. The chain employs TRBV6-1 and TRBJ2-2; D uncertain. V shed 10 bases and J shed 4 bases, with 7 bases lying between them. This CDR3 has 11 residues. The germline V gene encodes CDR1 MNHNS and CDR2 SASEGT. In DNA, the CDR3 is TGTGCCACTTTTTTCACCGGGGAGCTGTTTTTT. Protein product: CATFFTGELFF.

This clonotype was seen ten or more times. This beta chain is an unintended read in a library built for alpha chains; its size means little. The chain has TRBV9 and TRBJ2-3; possibly TRBD2 for D (8 bases). The V gene lost 7 bases and the J gene lost 2 bases, with 20 bases spanning the gap. Germline CDR1 and CDR2: SGDLS and YYNGEE. The CDR3 totals 16 residues. The CDR3 coding sequence is TGTGCCAGCTCTCGGGCGGGGGGACAGAACACAGATACGCAGTATTTT. Its protein is CASSRAGGQNTDTQYF. Based on the CDR3 plus reference TRBV9 and TRBJ2-3, the full variable domain is DSGVTQTPKHLITATGQRVTLRCSPRSGDLSVYWYQQSLDQGLQFLIQYYNGEERAKGNILERFSAQQFPDLHSELNLSSLELGDSALYFCASSRAGGQNTDTQYFGPGTRLTVL.

This clonotype counts as medium-sized. In a library made to pick up alpha chains, this beta chain is a stray read with a size that means little. The chain recombines TRBV6-2 or TRBV6-3 with TRBJ1-6; D remains unclear. Germline V gives CDR1 MNHEY, CDR2 SVGEGT. V was pared by 3 bases and J by 7 bases, with 4 bases between. CDR3 size: 12 residues. The CDR3 nucleotides read TGTGCCAGCAGTTATCCGAATTCACCCCTCCACTTT. Its protein is CASSYPNSPLHF.

By sample fraction, this clonotype is medium-sized. This beta chain is off target for a library built for alpha chains, so its abundance means little. This chain joins TRBV11-2 and TRBJ1-2; 7 bases are shared with TRBD1. V gave up 2 bases and J gave up 9 bases; unmatched junction bases: 12. Germline CDR1 is SGHAT and CDR2 is FQNNGV. This CDR3 comprises 15 residues. CDR3 region: CASSLSPDRAYRYTF. The CDR3 nucleotides are TGTGCCAGCAGCTTATCCCCCGACAGGGCATATCGCTACACCTTC.